The rows below give T cell receptor beta chains drawn from one sample of a study of blood T cell repertoires in COVID-19. Only in-frame clones appear in the TCRdb table, and some are missing; sequencing was by immunoSEQ multiplex PCR. The table lists some 390,000 clones, about 87% of them singletons. Material: peripheral blood. These receptors came from a woman aged 60-75 years with COVID-19, enrolled during active disease. CDR3s leave out the opening cysteine and the closing phenylalanine or tryptophan. Fields, in order: J gene, V gene, D gene, CDR3 length, CDR3 protein. A D gene is named only where the DNA matches it firmly.

j_call: TRBJ2-7; v_call: TRBV9; d_call: TRBD2; cdr3_length: 12; cdr3_aa: ASSGGEGTYEQY
j_call: TRBJ2-1; v_call: TRBV6-2/TRBV6-3; d_call: TRBD2; cdr3_length: 14; cdr3_aa: ASSSRSAGAFNEQF
j_call: TRBJ1-6; v_call: TRBV6-5; d_call: TRBD1; cdr3_length: 13; cdr3_aa: ASSWDSSYNSPLH
j_call: TRBJ2-3; v_call: TRBV30; d_call: TRBD1; cdr3_length: 12; cdr3_aa: AWSVGTVTDTQY
j_call: TRBJ2-7; v_call: TRBV10-3; d_call: NA; cdr3_length: 11; cdr3_aa: AINRQNTPEQY
j_call: TRBJ2-2; v_call: TRBV11-3; d_call: TRBD2; cdr3_length: 12; cdr3_aa: ASSFRTSAGELF
j_call: TRBJ2-2; v_call: TRBV9; d_call: NA; cdr3_length: 12; cdr3_aa: ASSKGVVTGELF
j_call: TRBJ1-2; v_call: TRBV3-1/TRBV3-2; d_call: NA; cdr3_length: 12; cdr3_aa: ASSERRPYVGYT
j_call: TRBJ1-2; v_call: TRBV27; d_call: NA; cdr3_length: 13; cdr3_aa: ASSFRPTGNYGYT
j_call: TRBJ1-2; v_call: TRBV3-1/TRBV3-2; d_call: TRBD1; cdr3_length: 11; cdr3_aa: ASSHRQGGGYT
j_call: TRBJ2-5; v_call: TRBV18; d_call: TRBD1; cdr3_length: 12; cdr3_aa: ASSPGTGPETQY
j_call: TRBJ2-7; v_call: TRBV19; d_call: NA; cdr3_length: 12; cdr3_aa: ASRVRGDIHEQY
j_call: TRBJ1-1; v_call: TRBV11-2; d_call: TRBD1; cdr3_length: 11; cdr3_aa: ASSFDRETEAF
j_call: TRBJ1-3; v_call: TRBV2; d_call: NA; cdr3_length: 12; cdr3_aa: ASIPSSSGNTIY
j_call: TRBJ2-7; v_call: TRBV27; d_call: TRBD1; cdr3_length: 13; cdr3_aa: ASRDRGGSSYEQY
j_call: TRBJ2-3; v_call: TRBV5-1; d_call: TRBD2; cdr3_length: 13; cdr3_aa: ASRGIAGNTDTQY
j_call: TRBJ2-2; v_call: TRBV3-1/TRBV3-2; d_call: NA; cdr3_length: 13; cdr3_aa: ASRKVGANTGELF
j_call: TRBJ2-7; v_call: TRBV2; d_call: NA; cdr3_length: 11; cdr3_aa: ASSIRVTYEQY
j_call: TRBJ2-1; v_call: TRBV6-5; d_call: NA; cdr3_length: 13; cdr3_aa: ASRSLHSVRNEQF
j_call: TRBJ1-6; v_call: TRBV9; d_call: NA; cdr3_length: 14; cdr3_aa: ASSVVPEGTNSPLH
j_call: TRBJ1-3; v_call: TRBV7-9; d_call: NA; cdr3_length: 12; cdr3_aa: ASSLSGSGNTIY
j_call: TRBJ2-7; v_call: TRBV7-9; d_call: NA; cdr3_length: 10; cdr3_aa: ASSRDTYEQY
j_call: TRBJ1-2; v_call: TRBV18; d_call: NA; cdr3_length: 10; cdr3_aa: ASSPGPGGYT
j_call: TRBJ1-1; v_call: TRBV6-4; d_call: TRBD1; cdr3_length: 12; cdr3_aa: ASSEDRGNTEAF
j_call: TRBJ1-2; v_call: TRBV4-1; d_call: TRBD1; cdr3_length: 16; cdr3_aa: ASSQPGQGRRLNYGYT
j_call: TRBJ1-6; v_call: TRBV5-6; d_call: TRBD1; cdr3_length: 12; cdr3_aa: ASSPGTGNSPLH
j_call: TRBJ1-1; v_call: TRBV19; d_call: NA; cdr3_length: 13; cdr3_aa: ASSPPPGRVTEAF
j_call: TRBJ1-3; v_call: TRBV5-1; d_call: NA; cdr3_length: 13; cdr3_aa: ASSWAGGSGNTIY
j_call: TRBJ1-2; v_call: TRBV5-4; d_call: TRBD1; cdr3_length: 12; cdr3_aa: ASTRDRGVYGYT
j_call: TRBJ2-1; v_call: TRBV5-6; d_call: NA; cdr3_length: 12; cdr3_aa: ASSLRGSYNEQF
j_call: TRBJ2-2; v_call: TRBV6-2/TRBV6-3; d_call: TRBD2; cdr3_length: 12; cdr3_aa: ASSFPGGAGELF
j_call: TRBJ1-5; v_call: TRBV19; d_call: TRBD1; cdr3_length: 13; cdr3_aa: ASRRDRNSNQPQH
j_call: TRBJ2-3; v_call: TRBV7-8; d_call: TRBD1; cdr3_length: 12; cdr3_aa: ASSEGQGEDTQY
j_call: TRBJ2-7; v_call: TRBV10-2; d_call: NA; cdr3_length: 11; cdr3_aa: ASSFGTLAEQY
j_call: TRBJ1-5; v_call: TRBV27; d_call: TRBD1; cdr3_length: 11; cdr3_aa: ASSLTGGQPQH
j_call: TRBJ1-6; v_call: TRBV27; d_call: TRBD1; cdr3_length: 14; cdr3_aa: ASSLGQGFYNSPLH
j_call: TRBJ2-7; v_call: TRBV24-1; d_call: TRBD1; cdr3_length: 15; cdr3_aa: ATSDTPTGGIPYEQY
j_call: TRBJ1-2; v_call: TRBV28; d_call: TRBD1; cdr3_length: 12; cdr3_aa: ASSFPDRVYGYT
j_call: TRBJ1-1; v_call: TRBV5-1; d_call: NA; cdr3_length: 13; cdr3_aa: ASSLEDPGPTEAF
j_call: TRBJ2-7; v_call: TRBV5-1; d_call: TRBD1; cdr3_length: 13; cdr3_aa: ASSRGQGSTYEQY
j_call: TRBJ1-1; v_call: TRBV6-5; d_call: NA; cdr3_length: 14; cdr3_aa: ASSYDGRGRNTEAF
j_call: TRBJ1-1; v_call: TRBV4-2; d_call: NA; cdr3_length: 12; cdr3_aa: ASSPIDSNTEAF
j_call: TRBJ2-7; v_call: TRBV6-5; d_call: NA; cdr3_length: 14; cdr3_aa: ASSYSPKDGDYEQY
j_call: TRBJ2-1; v_call: TRBV19; d_call: TRBD2; cdr3_length: 13; cdr3_aa: ASSIPGLAGNEQF
j_call: TRBJ2-3; v_call: TRBV2; d_call: TRBD2; cdr3_length: 13; cdr3_aa: ASKLANTYTDTQY
j_call: TRBJ1-5; v_call: TRBV5-4; d_call: NA; cdr3_length: 11; cdr3_aa: ASSHDLEEPQH
j_call: TRBJ2-5; v_call: TRBV19; d_call: NA; cdr3_length: 11; cdr3_aa: ASSFQSWETQY
j_call: TRBJ1-5; v_call: TRBV30; d_call: NA; cdr3_length: 11; cdr3_aa: AWSYLPNQPQH
j_call: TRBJ1-6; v_call: TRBV7-2; d_call: NA; cdr3_length: 14; cdr3_aa: ASRSIGRALHSPLH
j_call: TRBJ2-7; v_call: TRBV28; d_call: TRBD1; cdr3_length: 10; cdr3_aa: ASSWTGSEQY
j_call: TRBJ1-5; v_call: TRBV9; d_call: TRBD1; cdr3_length: 13; cdr3_aa: ASSQGASGNQPQH
j_call: TRBJ2-3; v_call: TRBV30; d_call: NA; cdr3_length: 12; cdr3_aa: AWSELAPRDTQY
j_call: TRBJ1-2; v_call: TRBV28; d_call: TRBD1; cdr3_length: 12; cdr3_aa: ASSRRQGLYGYT
j_call: TRBJ1-2; v_call: TRBV5-8; d_call: NA; cdr3_length: 12; cdr3_aa: ASIRVGGNYGYT
j_call: TRBJ1-4; v_call: TRBV6-5; d_call: NA; cdr3_length: 13; cdr3_aa: ASSPGGLSGEKLF